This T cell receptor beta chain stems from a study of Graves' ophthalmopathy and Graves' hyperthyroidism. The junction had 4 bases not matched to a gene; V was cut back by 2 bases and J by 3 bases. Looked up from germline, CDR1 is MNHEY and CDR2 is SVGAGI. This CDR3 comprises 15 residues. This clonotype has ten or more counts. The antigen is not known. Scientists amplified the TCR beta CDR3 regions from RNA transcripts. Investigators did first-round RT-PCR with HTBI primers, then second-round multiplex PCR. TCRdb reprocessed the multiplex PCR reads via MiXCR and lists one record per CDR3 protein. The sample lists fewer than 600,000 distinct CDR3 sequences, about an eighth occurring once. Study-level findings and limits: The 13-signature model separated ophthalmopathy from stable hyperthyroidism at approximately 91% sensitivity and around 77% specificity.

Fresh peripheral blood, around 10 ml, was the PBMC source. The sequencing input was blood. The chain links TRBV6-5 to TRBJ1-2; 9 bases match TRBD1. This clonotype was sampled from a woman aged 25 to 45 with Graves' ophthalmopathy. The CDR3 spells CASSYRGQGDYGYTF. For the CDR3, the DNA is TGTGCCAGCAGTTACCGGGGACAGGGTGACTATGGCTACACCTTC.